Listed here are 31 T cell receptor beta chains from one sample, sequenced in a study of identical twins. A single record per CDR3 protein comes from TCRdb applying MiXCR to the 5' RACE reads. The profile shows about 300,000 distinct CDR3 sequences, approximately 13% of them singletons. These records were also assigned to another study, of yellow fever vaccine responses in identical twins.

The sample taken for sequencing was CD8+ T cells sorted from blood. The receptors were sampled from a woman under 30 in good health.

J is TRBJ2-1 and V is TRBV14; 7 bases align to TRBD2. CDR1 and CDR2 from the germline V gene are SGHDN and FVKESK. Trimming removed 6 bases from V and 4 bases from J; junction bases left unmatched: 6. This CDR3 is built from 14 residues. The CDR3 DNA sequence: TGTGCCAGCAGAGAAAGCGGGATATACAATGAGCAGTTCTTC. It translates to CASRESGIYNEQFF.

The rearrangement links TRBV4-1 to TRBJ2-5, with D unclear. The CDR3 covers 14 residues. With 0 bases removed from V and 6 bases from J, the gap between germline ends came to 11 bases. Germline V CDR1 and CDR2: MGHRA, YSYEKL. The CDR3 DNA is TGCGCCAGCAGCCAAGAATTCGGGTTTAAGACCCAGTACTTC. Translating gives CASSQEFGFKTQYF.

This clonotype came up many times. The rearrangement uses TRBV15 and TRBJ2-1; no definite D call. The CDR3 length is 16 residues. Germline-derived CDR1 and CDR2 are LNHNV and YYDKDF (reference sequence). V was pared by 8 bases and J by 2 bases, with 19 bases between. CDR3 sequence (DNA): TGTGCCACCGGCCACAACCCTAGACCCCCCTACAATGAGCAGTTCTTC. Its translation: CATGHNPRPPYNEQFF.

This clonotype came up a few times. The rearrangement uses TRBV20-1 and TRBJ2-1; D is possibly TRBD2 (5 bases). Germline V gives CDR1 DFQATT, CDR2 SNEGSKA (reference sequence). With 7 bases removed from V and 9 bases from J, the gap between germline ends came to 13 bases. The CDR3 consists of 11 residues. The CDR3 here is CSVRRDGEQFF. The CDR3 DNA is TGCAGTGTCAGACGGGATGGTGAGCAGTTCTTC.

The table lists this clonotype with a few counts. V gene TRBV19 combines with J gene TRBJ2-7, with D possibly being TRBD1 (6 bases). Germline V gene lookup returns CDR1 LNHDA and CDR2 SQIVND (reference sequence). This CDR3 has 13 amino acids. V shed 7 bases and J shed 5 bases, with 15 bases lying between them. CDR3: CASKSGASDEQYF. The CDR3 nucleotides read TGTGCCAGTAAGTCAGGGGCAAGCGACGAGCAGTACTTC.

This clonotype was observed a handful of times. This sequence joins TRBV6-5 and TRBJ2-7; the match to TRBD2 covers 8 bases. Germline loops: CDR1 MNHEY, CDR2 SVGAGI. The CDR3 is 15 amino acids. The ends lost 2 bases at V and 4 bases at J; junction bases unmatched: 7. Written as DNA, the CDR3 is TGTGCCAGCAGTTACGGGGCGGGAGGAGCGTACGAGCAGTACTTC. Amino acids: CASSYGAGGAYEQYF.

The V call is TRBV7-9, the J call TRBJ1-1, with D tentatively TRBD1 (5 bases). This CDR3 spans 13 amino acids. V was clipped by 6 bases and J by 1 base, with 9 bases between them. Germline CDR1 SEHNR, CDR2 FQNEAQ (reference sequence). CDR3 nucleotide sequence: TGTGCCAGCAGTAGACAGACGAACACTGAAGCTTTCTTT. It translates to CASSRQTNTEAFF.

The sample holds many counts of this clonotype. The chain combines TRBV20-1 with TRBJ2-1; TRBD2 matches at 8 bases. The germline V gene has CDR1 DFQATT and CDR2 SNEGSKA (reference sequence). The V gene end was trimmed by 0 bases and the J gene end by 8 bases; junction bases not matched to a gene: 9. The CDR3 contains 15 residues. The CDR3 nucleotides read TGCAGTGCTAGAGATAAAGCGGGAGTTTTCGATGAGCAGTTCTTC. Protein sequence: CSARDKAGVFDEQFF.

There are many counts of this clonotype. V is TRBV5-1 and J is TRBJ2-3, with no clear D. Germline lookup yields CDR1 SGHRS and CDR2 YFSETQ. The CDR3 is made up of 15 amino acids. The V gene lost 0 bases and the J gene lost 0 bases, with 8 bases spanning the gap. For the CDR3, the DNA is TGCGCCAGCAGCTTGGCCCCAGAGAGCACAGATACGCAGTATTTT. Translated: CASSLAPESTDTQYF.

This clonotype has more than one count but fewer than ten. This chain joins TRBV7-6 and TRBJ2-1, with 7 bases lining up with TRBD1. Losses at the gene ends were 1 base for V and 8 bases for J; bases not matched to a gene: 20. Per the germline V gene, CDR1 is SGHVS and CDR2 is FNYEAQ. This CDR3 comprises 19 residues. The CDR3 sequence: CASSLGAGGGQYEDHEQFF. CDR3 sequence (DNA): TGTGCCAGCAGCTTAGGTGCCGGTGGGGGACAGTATGAAGACCATGAGCAGTTCTTC.

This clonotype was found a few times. The CDR3 loop reads CASSSSGGQPQHF. Here the CDR3 DNA reads TGTGCCAGCAGTTCCTCGGGCGGGCAGCCCCAGCATTTT. This chain joins TRBV6-6 and TRBJ1-5; D gene ambiguous. Trimming cost V 4 bases and J 7 bases, with 11 bases left between them. CDR1 and CDR2 from the germline V gene are MNHNY and SVGAGI (reference sequence). This CDR3 is 13 amino acids long.

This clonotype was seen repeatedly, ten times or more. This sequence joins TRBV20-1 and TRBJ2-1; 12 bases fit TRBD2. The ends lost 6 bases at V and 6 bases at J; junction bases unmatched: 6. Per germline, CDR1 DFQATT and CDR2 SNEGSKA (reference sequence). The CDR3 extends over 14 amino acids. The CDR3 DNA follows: TGCAGTGCGGGCGGACTAGCGGGATTCAATGAGCAGTTCTTC. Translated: CSAGGLAGFNEQFF.

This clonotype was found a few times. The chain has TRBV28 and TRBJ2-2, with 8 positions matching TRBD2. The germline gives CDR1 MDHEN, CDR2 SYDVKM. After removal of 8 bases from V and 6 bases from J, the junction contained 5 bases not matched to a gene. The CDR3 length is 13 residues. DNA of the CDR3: TGTGCCAGCCAGCGGGAGAGGTCCGGGGAGCTGTTTTTT. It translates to CASQRERSGELFF.

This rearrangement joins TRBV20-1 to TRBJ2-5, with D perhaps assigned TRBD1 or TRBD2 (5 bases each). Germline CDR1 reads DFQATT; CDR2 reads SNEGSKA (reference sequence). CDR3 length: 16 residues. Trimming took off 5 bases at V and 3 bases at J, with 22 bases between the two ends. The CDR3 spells CSARGAESGLKETQYF. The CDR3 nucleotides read TGCAGTGCTCGAGGGGCCGAGAGCGGCCTAAAAGAGACCCAGTACTTC.

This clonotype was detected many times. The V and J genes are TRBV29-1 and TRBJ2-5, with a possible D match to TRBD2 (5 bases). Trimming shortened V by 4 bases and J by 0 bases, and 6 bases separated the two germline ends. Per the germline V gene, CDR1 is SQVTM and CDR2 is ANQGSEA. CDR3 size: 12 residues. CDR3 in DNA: TGCAGCGTTGTCGGGGACCAAGAGACCCAGTACTTC. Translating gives CSVVGDQETQYF.

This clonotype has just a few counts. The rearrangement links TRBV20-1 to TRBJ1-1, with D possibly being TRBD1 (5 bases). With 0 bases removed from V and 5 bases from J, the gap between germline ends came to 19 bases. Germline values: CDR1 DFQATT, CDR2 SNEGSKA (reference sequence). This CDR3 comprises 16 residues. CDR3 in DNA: TGCAGTGCTAGAGATAGGGACCCTACCTGGGGGACTGAAGCTTTCTTT. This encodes CSARDRDPTWGTEAFF.

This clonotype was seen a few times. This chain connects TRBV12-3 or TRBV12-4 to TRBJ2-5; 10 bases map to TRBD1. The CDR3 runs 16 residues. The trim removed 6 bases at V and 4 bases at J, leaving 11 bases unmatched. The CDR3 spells CASSLQGQGFGETQYF. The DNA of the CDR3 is TGTGCCAGCAGCCTCCAGGGACAGGGGTTTGGAGAGACCCAGTACTTC.

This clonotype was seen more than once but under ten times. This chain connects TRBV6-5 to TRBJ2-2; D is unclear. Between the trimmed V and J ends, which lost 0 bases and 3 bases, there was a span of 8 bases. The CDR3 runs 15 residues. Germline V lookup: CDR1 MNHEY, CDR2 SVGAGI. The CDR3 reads CASSYSSVYTGELFF. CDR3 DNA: TGTGCCAGCAGTTACTCGAGTGTGTACACCGGGGAGCTGTTTTTT.

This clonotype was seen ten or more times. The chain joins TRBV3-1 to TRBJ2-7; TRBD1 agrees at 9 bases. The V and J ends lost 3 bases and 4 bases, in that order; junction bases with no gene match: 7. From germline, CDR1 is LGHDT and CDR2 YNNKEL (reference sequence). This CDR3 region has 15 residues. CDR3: CASSQYRGQLYEQYF. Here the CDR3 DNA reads TGTGCCAGCAGCCAGTACAGGGGGCAACTGTACGAGCAGTACTTC.

The CDR3 DNA is TGTGCCAGTTCCCCAGGGGGCGGATTAACAGATACGCAGTATTTT. This encodes CASSPGGGLTDTQYF. The chain is built from TRBV28 and TRBJ2-3; 8 bases line up with TRBD1. Germline V gene lookup returns CDR1 MDHEN and CDR2 SYDVKM. With 9 bases clipped from V and 3 bases from J, the junction kept 11 bases outside the gene matches. The CDR3 covers 15 residues. The full variable domain, its missing parts supplied by reference TRBV28 and TRBJ2-3, is DVKVTQSSRYLVKRTGEKVFLECVQDMDHENMFWYRQDPGLGLRLIYFSYDVKMKEKGDIPEGYSVSREKKERFSLILESASTNQTSMYLCASSPGGGLTDTQYFGPGTRLTVL.

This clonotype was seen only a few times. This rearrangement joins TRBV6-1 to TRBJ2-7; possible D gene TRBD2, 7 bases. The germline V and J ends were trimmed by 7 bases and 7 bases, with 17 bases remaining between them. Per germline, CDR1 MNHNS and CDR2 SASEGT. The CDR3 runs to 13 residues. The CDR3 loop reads CASKGGWELEQYV. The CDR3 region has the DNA TGTGCCAGCAAGGGGGGGTGGGAGTTGGAGCAGTACGTC.

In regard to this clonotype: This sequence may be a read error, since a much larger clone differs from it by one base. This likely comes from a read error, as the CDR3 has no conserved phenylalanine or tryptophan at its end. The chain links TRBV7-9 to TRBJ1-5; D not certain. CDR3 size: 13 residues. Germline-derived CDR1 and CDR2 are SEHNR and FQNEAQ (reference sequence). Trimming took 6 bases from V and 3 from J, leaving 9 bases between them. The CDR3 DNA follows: TGTGCCAGCAGGAGCGGGCCCAATCAGCCCCAGCATTTA. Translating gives CASRSGPNQPQHL.

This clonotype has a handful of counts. CDR3 bases: TGCGCCAGCAGCTTGACAGGGCCCCTTTCTAACTATGGCTACACCTTC. Translated: CASSLTGPLSNYGYTF. V is TRBV5-1 and J is TRBJ1-2; D perhaps matches TRBD1 (6 bases). The V gene lost 1 base and the J gene lost 0 bases, with 13 bases spanning the gap. The length of the CDR3 is 16 residues. In germline, CDR1 is SGHRS, CDR2 YFSETQ.

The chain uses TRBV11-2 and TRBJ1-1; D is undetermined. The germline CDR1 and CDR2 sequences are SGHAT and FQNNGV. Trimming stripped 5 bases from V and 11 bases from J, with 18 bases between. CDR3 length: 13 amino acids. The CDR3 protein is CASSIDPTWVAFF. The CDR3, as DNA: TGTGCCAGCAGCATCGACCCCACATGGGTTGCTTTCTTT.

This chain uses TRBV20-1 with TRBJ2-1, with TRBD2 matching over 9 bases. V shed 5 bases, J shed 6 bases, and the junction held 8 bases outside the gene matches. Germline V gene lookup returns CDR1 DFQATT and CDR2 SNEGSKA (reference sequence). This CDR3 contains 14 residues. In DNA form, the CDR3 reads TGCAGTGCTGTCCTAGCGGGAACAATCAATGAGCAGTTCTTC. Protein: CSAVLAGTINEQFF.

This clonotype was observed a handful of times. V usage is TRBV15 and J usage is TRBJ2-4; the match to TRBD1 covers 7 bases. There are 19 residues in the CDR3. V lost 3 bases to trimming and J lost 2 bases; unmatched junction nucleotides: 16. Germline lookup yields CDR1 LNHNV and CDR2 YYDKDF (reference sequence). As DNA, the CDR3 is TGTGCCACCAGCAGTCCCCGGGACAGCACCTTTGAGACCAAAAACATTCAGTACTTC. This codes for CATSSPRDSTFETKNIQYF.

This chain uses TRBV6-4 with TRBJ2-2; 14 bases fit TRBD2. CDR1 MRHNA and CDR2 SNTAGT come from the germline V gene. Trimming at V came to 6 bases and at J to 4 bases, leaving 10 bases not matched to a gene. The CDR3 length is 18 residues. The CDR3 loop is CASSQGLAGDLSTGELFF. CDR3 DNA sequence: TGTGCCAGCAGCCAGGGACTAGCGGGAGACTTAAGCACCGGGGAGCTGTTTTTT.

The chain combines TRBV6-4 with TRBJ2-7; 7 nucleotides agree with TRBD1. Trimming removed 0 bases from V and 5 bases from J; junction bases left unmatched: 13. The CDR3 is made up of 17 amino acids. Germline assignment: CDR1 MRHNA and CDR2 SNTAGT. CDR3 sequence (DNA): TGTGCCAGCAGTGACTCAAGCCCGACAGGGAGTGAGGACGAGCAGTACGTC. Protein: CASSDSSPTGSEDEQYV.

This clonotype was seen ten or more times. In DNA form, the CDR3 reads TGTGCCAGCAGTTCCGGATGGGAGACCCAGTACTTC. It encodes CASSSGWETQYF. V gene TRBV12-3 or TRBV12-4 combines with J gene TRBJ2-5; D is unresolved. The V end was cut by 4 bases, the J end by 5 bases, with 8 bases between. This CDR3 is built from 12 residues.

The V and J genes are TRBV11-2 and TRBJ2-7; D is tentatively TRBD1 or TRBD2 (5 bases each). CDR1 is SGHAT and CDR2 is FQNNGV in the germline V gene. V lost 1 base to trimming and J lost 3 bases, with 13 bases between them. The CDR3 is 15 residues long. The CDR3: CASSLAWGSDYEQYF. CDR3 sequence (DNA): TGTGCCAGCAGCTTAGCGTGGGGGTCAGACTACGAGCAGTACTTC.

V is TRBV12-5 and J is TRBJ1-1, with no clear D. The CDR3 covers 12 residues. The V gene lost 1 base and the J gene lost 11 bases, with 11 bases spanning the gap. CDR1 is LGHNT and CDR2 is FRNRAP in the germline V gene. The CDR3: CASGLDGRGAFF. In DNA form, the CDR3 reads TGTGCTAGTGGTTTGGACGGCCGTGGGGCTTTCTTT.